Listed here is a single T cell receptor (beta chain). The antigen remains unidentified. As for the donors, each was a healthy bone marrow donor. In the PCR, 60 Vbeta and 13 Jbeta primers were used. Produced via immunoSEQ multiplex PCR; TCRdb's table is partial and in-frame only. The sample holds roughly 300,000 clones, 75% to 90% seen once. This sample was taken from a study of cytomegalovirus exposure and HLA in healthy donors. The CDR3 sequence is 14 residues long. The V end was cut by 4 bases, the J end by 2 bases, with 12 bases between. Germline CDR1 SGHVS, CDR2 FQNEAQ. Regarding the study as a whole: Specificity for CMV antigens was confirmed in vitro for a few of the CMV-associated chains. Most TCR sequences were rare, but some public TCRs occurred in many donors.

The V and J genes are TRBV7-8 and TRBJ2-7; perhaps TRBD1 as D (6 bases). Specimen: PBMCs. The TCR sequence derives from a man between 40 and 49 years old in good health and CMV-seropositive. The CDR3 loop is CASSSRDKPYEQYF. The CDR3 DNA reads TGTGCCAGCAGCTCCAGGGACAAACCCTACGAGCAGTACTTC.